This passage covers 6 T cell receptor beta chains from one sample sequenced in a study of OX40 agonist ivuxolimab in advanced cancers. Measured with immunoSEQ multiplex PCR; TCRdb has only the in-frame clones, and not every one. The sample contains approximately 62,000 clones, about 88% of which appear only once. Here the sequenced sample was CD4+ or CD8+ T cells sorted from blood, taken in a trial of the OX40 agonist ivuxolimab. These receptor sequences come from an adult with an advanced solid tumor such as melanoma, head and neck, liver or kidney cancer.

This rearrangement joins TRBV29-1 to TRBJ2-1; unclear D gene. The CDR3 consists of 12 residues. Germline V gene data show CDR1 as SQVTM and CDR2 as ANQGSEA. V lost 0 bases to trimming and J lost 4 bases, with 4 bases between them. CDR3 coding DNA: TGCAGCGTTGAAGACGATTACAATGAGCAGTTCTTC. This gives the protein CSVEDDYNEQFF.

This chain uses TRBV4-1 with TRBJ1-1, with 7 bases aligning to TRBD1. This CDR3 is built from 14 residues. CDR1 and CDR2 (germline): MGHRA, YSYEKL. V lost 3 bases, J lost 4 bases, and 5 bases stayed unmatched. The CDR3 here is CASSHLDRVTEAFF. Here the CDR3 DNA reads TGCGCCAGCAGCCATCTCGACAGGGTCACTGAAGCTTTCTTT.

The chain combines TRBV30 with TRBJ2-1, with unresolved D. Trimming removed 0 bases from V and 7 bases from J, with 4 bases in between. The CDR3 contains 11 residues. CDR1 is GTSNPN and CDR2 is SVGIG in the germline V gene (reference sequence). The CDR3 DNA reads TGTGCCTGGAGTGTTGCGAATGAGCAGTTCTTC. Residues: CAWSVANEQFF.

The rearrangement links TRBV5-6 to TRBJ2-5; weak D call: TRBD1 (6 bases). Germline V gene data show CDR1 as SGHDT and CDR2 as YYEEEE. Between the trimmed V and J ends, which lost 5 bases and 0 bases, there was a span of 11 bases. CDR3 length: 14 residues. CDR3 amino acids: CASSTDRYQETQYF. CDR3 sequence (DNA): TGTGCCAGCAGTACCGACAGGTACCAAGAGACCCAGTACTTC.

The rearrangement links TRBV5-8 to TRBJ2-1; D remains unclear. The CDR3 length is 16 residues. V lost 2 bases and J 6 bases, leaving 18 bases between the germline ends. Germline V gene lookup returns CDR1 SGHTS and CDR2 YDEGEE. Here the CDR3 DNA reads TGTGCCAGCAGCTTCCTGGCCATTTGGGATGGCAATGAGCAGTTCTTC. Its protein is CASSFLAIWDGNEQFF.

J is TRBJ2-7 and V is TRBV7-9; either TRBD1 or TRBD2 may supply D (5 bases each). Trimming left V 5 bases short and J 7 bases short, with 12 bases between. Germline assignment: CDR1 SEHNR and CDR2 FQNEAQ (reference sequence). CDR3 size: 12 residues. This CDR3 is CASSPSGQEQYV. The CDR3 nucleotides read TGTGCCAGCAGCCCGAGCGGACAAGAGCAGTACGTC.